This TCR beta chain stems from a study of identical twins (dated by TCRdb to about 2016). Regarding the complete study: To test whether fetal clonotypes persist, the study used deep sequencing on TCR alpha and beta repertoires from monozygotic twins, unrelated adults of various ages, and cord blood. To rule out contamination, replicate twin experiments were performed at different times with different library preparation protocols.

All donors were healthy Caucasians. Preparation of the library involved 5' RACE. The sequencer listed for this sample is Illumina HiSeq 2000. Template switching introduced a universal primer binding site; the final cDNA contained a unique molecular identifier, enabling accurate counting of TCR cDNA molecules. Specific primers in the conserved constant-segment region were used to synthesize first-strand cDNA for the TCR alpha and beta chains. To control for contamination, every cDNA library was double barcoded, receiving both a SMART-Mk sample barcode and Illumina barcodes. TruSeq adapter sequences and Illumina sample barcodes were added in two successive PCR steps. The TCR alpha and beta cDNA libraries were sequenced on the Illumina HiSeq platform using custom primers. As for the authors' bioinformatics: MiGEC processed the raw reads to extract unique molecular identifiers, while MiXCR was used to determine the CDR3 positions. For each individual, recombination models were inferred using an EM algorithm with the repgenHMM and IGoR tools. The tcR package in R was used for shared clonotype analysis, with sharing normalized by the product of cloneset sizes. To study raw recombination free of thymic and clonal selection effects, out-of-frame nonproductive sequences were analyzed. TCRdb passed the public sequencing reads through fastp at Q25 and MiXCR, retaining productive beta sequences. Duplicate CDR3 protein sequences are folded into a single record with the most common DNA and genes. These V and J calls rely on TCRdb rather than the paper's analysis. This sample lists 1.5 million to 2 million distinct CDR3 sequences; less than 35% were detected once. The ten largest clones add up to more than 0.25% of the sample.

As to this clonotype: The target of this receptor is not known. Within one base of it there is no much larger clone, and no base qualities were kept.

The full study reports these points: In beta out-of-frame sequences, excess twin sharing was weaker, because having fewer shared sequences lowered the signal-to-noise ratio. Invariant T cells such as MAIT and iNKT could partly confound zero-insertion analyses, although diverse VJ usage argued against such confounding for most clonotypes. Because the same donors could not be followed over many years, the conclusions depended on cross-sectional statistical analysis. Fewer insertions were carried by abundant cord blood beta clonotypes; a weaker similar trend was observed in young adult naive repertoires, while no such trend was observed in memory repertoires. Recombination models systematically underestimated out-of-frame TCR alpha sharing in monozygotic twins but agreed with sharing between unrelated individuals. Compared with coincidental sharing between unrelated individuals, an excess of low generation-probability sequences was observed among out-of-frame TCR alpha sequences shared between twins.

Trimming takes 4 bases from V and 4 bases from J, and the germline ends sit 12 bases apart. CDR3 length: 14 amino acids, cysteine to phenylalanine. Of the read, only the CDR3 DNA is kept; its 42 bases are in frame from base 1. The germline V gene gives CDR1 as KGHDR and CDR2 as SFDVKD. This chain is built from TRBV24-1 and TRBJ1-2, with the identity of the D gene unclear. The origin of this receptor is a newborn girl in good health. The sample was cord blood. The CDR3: CATSEKRAFYGYTF. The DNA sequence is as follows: TGTGCCACCAGTGAAAAAAGAGCCTTCTATGGCTACACCTTC.